This entry features one T cell receptor beta chain sequence. TCRdb re-derived calls from the 5' RACE reads in MiXCR, one entry per CDR3 protein. The sample lists 300,000 to 400,000 distinct CDR3 sequences, more than 15% seen once, with around 22% in the top ten. V was pared by 7 bases and J by 8 bases, with 17 bases between. The V gene's germline CDR1 is MDHEN and CDR2 SYDVKM. The CDR3 totals 13 residues. This entry comes from a study of T-cell memory formation after mild COVID-19. The specimen sequenced was PBMCs or a T cell subset sorted from them (not recorded which). This chain links TRBV28 with TRBJ1-2; D gene ambiguous. The origin of this receptor is a young man who had mild COVID-19 (a few samples of this study predate the infection). Cell type and time point are not known. The CDR3 DNA reads TGTGCCAGCATCCCAGATAGGGAGAGGGGCTACACCTTC. As protein: CASIPDRERGYTF.